This TCR beta chain originates from a study of shared clonotypes between healthy human individuals. Study-wide findings and caveats: Estimated richness was generally greater in naive than memory subsets.

Genomic DNA per cell subset filled all wells of several immunoSEQ plates. Measured with immunoSEQ multiplex PCR; TCRdb has only the in-frame clones, and not every one. The data contain some 800,000 clones, around 92% of them seen just once; the ten biggest clones take up about 24%. It was CD45RO-negative cells, positively selected for CCR7, that made up naive CD8 cells, with terminally differentiated effector memory CD45RA+ cells excluded. A word on this clone: The antigen is unknown.

The V gene's germline CDR1 is MGHRA and CDR2 YSYEKL. V dropped 0 bases and J dropped 5 bases, with 17 bases sitting between them. CDR3 size: 17 residues. The rearrangement joins TRBV4-1 to TRBJ1-5; TRBD1 is a possible D gene (5 bases). This receptor was identified in a young man in good health. The sequencing input was naive CD8+ T cells sorted from blood. CDR3 sequence (DNA): TGCGCCAGCAGCCAAGATAGCACCGGCAGGGCCCATCAGCCCCAGCATTTT. Its protein product is CASSQDSTGRAHQPQHF.